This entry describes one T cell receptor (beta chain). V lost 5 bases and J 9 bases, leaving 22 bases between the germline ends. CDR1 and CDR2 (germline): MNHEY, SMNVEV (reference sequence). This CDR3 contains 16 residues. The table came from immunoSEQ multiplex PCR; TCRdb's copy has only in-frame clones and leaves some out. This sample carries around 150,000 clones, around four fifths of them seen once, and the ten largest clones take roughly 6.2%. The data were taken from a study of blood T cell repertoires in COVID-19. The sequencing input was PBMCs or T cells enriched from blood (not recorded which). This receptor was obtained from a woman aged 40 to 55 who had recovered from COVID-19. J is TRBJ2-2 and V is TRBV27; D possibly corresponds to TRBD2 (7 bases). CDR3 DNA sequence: TGTGCCAGCAGTCCCCCCGGGGGGCGAGTTCATCGGGAGCTGTTTTTT. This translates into CASSPPGGRVHRELFF.